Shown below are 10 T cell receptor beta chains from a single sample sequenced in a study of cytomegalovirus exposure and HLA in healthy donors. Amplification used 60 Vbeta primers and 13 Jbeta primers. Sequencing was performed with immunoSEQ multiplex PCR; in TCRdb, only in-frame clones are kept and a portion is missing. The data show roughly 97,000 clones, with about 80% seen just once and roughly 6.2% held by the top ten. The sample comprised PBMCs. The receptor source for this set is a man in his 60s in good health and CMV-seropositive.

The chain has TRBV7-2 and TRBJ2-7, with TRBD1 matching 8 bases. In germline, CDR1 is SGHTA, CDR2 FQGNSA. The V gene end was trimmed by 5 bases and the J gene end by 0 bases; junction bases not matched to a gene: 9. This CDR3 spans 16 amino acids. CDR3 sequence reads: CASSPDRAAISYEQYF. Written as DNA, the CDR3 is TGTGCCAGCAGCCCGGACAGGGCCGCAATCTCCTACGAGCAGTACTTC.

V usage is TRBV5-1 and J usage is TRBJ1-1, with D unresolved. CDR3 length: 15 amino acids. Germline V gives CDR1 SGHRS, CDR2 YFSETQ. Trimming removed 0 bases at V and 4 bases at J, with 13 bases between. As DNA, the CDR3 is TGCGCCAGCAGCTTGGCGGGTGTAATGGGCACTGAAGCTTTCTTT. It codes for CASSLAGVMGTEAFF.

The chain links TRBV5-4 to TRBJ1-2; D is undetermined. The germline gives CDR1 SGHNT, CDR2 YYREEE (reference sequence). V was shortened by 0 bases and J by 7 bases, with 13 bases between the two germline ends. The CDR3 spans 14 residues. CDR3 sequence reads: CASSLGAGFSGYTF. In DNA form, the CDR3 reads TGTGCCAGCAGCTTGGGCGCGGGGTTCTCTGGCTACACCTTC.

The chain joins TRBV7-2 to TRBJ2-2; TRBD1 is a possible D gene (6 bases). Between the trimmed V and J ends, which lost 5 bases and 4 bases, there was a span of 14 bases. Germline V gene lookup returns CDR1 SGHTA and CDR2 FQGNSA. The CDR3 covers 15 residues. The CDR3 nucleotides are TGTGCCAGCAGCCAGGGGCTCCTCCGCACCGGGGAGCTGTTTTTT. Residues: CASSQGLLRTGELFF.

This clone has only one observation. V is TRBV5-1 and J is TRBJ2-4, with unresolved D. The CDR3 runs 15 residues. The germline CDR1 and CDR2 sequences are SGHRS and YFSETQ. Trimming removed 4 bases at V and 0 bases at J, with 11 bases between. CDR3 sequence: CASSEMGPAKNIQYF. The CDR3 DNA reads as TGCGCCAGCAGCGAGATGGGCCCAGCCAAAAACATTCAGTACTTC.

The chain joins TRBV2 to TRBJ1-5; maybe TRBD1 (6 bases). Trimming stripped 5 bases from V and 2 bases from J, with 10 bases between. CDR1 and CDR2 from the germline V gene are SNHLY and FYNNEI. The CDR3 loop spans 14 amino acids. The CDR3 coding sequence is TGTGCCAGCAGTCAGGGGTATGGCAATCAGCCCCAGCATTTT. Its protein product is CASSQGYGNQPQHF.

Written as DNA, the CDR3 is TGTGCCAGTAGTTTCTACAGGGATCAGCCCCAGCATTTT. Translating it yields CASSFYRDQPQHF. The chain combines TRBV19 with TRBJ1-5; TRBD1 might be the D (6 bases). The V and J ends lost 5 bases and 5 bases respectively, with 10 bases between them. This CDR3 comprises 13 residues. Per germline, CDR1 LNHDA and CDR2 SQIVND (reference sequence).

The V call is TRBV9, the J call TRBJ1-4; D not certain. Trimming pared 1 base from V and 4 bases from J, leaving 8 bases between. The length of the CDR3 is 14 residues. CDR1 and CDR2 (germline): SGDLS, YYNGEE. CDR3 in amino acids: CASSVSGVNEKLFF. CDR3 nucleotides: TGTGCCAGCAGCGTATCCGGGGTTAATGAAAAACTGTTTTTT.

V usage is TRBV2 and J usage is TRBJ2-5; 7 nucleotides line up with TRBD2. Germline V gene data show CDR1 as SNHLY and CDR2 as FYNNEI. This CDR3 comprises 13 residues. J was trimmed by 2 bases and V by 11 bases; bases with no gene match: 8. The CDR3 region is CAAARDYQETQYF. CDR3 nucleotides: TGTGCCGCCGCCCGGGACTATCAAGAGACCCAGTACTTC.

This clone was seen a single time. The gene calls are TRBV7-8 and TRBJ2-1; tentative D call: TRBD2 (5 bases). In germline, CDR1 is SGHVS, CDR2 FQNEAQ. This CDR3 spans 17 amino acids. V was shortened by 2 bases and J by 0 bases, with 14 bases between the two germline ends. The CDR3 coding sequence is TGTGCCAGCAGCTTAAACGGCGCTGGACTCTCCTACAATGAGCAGTTCTTC. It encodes CASSLNGAGLSYNEQFF.